Listed here are 30 T cell receptor beta chains from one sample, sequenced in a study of cytomegalovirus exposure and HLA in healthy donors. PCR amplification relied on 60 Vbeta primers (plus 13 Jbeta primers). Clones were sequenced by immunoSEQ multiplex PCR, and TCRdb holds only the in-frame ones, with some missing. This table holds under 250,000 clones, about 86% found once. Sequencing was performed on PBMCs. These TCRs come from an older woman in good health and CMV-seropositive.

The chain is built from TRBV2 and TRBJ2-7; the D is unclear. The CDR3 length is 12 residues. Trimming removed 7 bases at V and 3 bases at J, with 10 bases between. The germline V gene encodes CDR1 SNHLY and CDR2 FYNNEI. The CDR3 DNA follows: TGTGCCAGCACGGCTAGGTTCTACGAGCAGTACTTC. Residues: CASTARFYEQYF.

The CDR3 region is CASSRDRGTTEAFF. The CDR3, as DNA: TGTGCCAGCTCACGGGACAGGGGGACGACTGAAGCTTTCTTT. J is TRBJ1-1 and V is TRBV18, with 11 bases lining up with TRBD1. The CDR3 length is 14 residues. V shed 4 bases and J 5 bases; nucleotides not matched to a gene: 3. Germline CDR1 reads KGHSH; CDR2 reads LQKENI.

V and J are TRBV28 and TRBJ1-2, with 7 nucleotides matching TRBD1. J was trimmed by 14 bases and V by 5 bases; bases with no gene match: 8. CDR1 is MDHEN, CDR2 SYDVKM, per germline. The CDR3 runs to 11 residues. This CDR3 reads CASSPSRGVTF. CDR3 sequence (DNA): TGTGCCAGCAGTCCATCCAGGGGGGTGACCTTC.

The gene calls are TRBV7-9 and TRBJ1-2; tentatively, D is TRBD1 (5 bases). The V and J ends lost 6 bases and 0 bases respectively, with 11 bases between them. Per the germline V gene, CDR1 is SEHNR and CDR2 is FQNEAQ (reference sequence). This CDR3 is 14 amino acids long. The CDR3 coding sequence is TGTGCCAGCAGGCGGGGCCCAGCTAACTATGGCTACACCTTC. It translates to CASRRGPANYGYTF.

The chain is built from TRBV6-6 and TRBJ2-7, with a weak D call TRBD2 (6 bases). Trimming cost V 4 bases and J 1 base, with 17 bases left between them. The CDR3 loop spans 16 amino acids. Germline V gives CDR1 MNHNY, CDR2 SVGAGI (reference sequence). The CDR3 spells CASSSATSGRSYEQYF. The DNA of the CDR3 is TGTGCCAGCAGTTCGGCAACTAGTGGGAGGTCCTACGAGCAGTACTTC.

This clone was detected only once. The CDR3, as DNA: TGCGCCAGCAGTGAGGCGGGTCCCTACGAGCAGTACTTC. Encoded protein: CASSEAGPYEQYF. The chain couples TRBV10-1 to TRBJ2-7; a possible D gene is TRBD2 (5 bases). The CDR3 runs to 13 residues. With 2 bases removed from V and 2 bases from J, the gap between germline ends came to 7 bases. Germline CDR1 is WNHNN and CDR2 is SYGVQD (reference sequence).

The chain links TRBV6-1 to TRBJ2-3; 7 positions agree with TRBD2. CDR3 size: 14 residues. Germline CDR1 reads MNHNS; CDR2 reads SASEGT. J lost 9 bases, V lost 10 bases, and 16 bases had no gene match. CDR3 amino acids: CAISLAAGTETQYF. The CDR3 nucleotides are TGTGCCATCTCTCTAGCGGCAGGGACGGAAACGCAGTATTTT.

The chain couples TRBV10-3 to TRBJ1-5; 7 bases map to TRBD1. The germline CDR1 and CDR2 sequences are ENHRY and SYGVKD. The CDR3 runs 13 residues. Trimming at V came to 5 bases and at J to 4 bases, leaving 2 bases not matched to a gene. CDR3 nucleotides: TGTGCCATCAGTCGGGACAGTAATCAGCCCCAGCATTTT. This gives the protein CAISRDSNQPQHF.

The J gene is TRBJ2-5, the V gene TRBV5-4; 8 bases map to TRBD2. The CDR3 spans 16 residues. V lost 2 bases to trimming and J lost 4 bases; unmatched junction nucleotides: 10. The germline V gene has CDR1 SGHNT and CDR2 YYREEE (reference sequence). In nucleotides, the CDR3 is TGTGCCAGCAGCTTCAACTCCCCGGGACTAGGAGAGACCCAGTACTTC. Amino acid sequence: CASSFNSPGLGETQYF.

This clone was seen a few times. The rearrangement links TRBV19 to TRBJ2-1; 9 bases agree with TRBD2. The CDR3 has 15 amino acids. V trimming: 2 bases; J trimming: 4 bases; junction bases outside the gene matches: 3. Germline CDR1 is LNHDA and CDR2 is SQIVND (reference sequence). The CDR3 coding sequence is TGTGCCAGTAGTATAAGTCTAGCGGGATACAATGAGCAGTTCTTC. Translating gives CASSISLAGYNEQFF.

V gene TRBV19 combines with J gene TRBJ2-5; D is possibly TRBD1 (6 bases). Germline CDR1 and CDR2: LNHDA and SQIVND (reference sequence). This CDR3 comprises 13 residues. Trimming cost V 4 bases and J 2 bases, with 8 bases left between them. CDR3 DNA sequence: TGTGCCAGTAGTAGACAGGAACAAGAGACCCAGTACTTC. It specifies CASSRQEQETQYF.

The chain has TRBV5-1 and TRBJ1-3; D unresolved. There are 14 residues in the CDR3. The germline V gene has CDR1 SGHRS and CDR2 YFSETQ. V lost 3 bases to trimming and J lost 1 base, with 8 bases between them. This CDR3 reads CASSSERSGNTIYF. The DNA for the CDR3 is TGCGCCAGCAGCTCCGAACGGTCTGGAAACACCATATATTTT.

About this clone: Compared with germline, one end of the junction differs, possibly owing to a read error. The gene calls are TRBV27 and TRBJ2-7; 7 bases agree with TRBD2. Germline V gene lookup returns CDR1 MNHEY and CDR2 SMNVEV (reference sequence). The CDR3 has 13 residues. DNA for the CDR3: TGTGACAGCAGACCTAGCGGTAGGTACGAGCAGTACTTC. It specifies CDSRPSGRYEQYF.

The CDR3 DNA reads as TGTGCCACCGAGAACAGGATTTCCTATGGCTACACCTTC. Protein sequence: CATENRISYGYTF. The V and J genes are TRBV6-1 and TRBJ1-2; TRBD1 might be the D (5 bases). This CDR3 has 13 residues. V was shortened by 10 bases and J by 4 bases, with 16 bases between the two germline ends. Germline-derived CDR1 and CDR2 are MNHNS and SASEGT.

The chain couples TRBV5-5 to TRBJ2-7; TRBD2 aligns across 9 bases. The CDR3 has 17 residues. Germline lookup yields CDR1 SGHKS and CDR2 YYEKEE (reference sequence). V shed 1 base and J 6 bases; nucleotides not matched to a gene: 14. The CDR3 region has the DNA TGTGCCAGCAGCTTGACTAGCGGGCATATCTCGGGTAGCGAGCAGTACTTC. It codes for CASSLTSGHISGSEQYF.

This clone was recorded a few times. V is TRBV11-2 and J is TRBJ2-1; TRBD1 agrees at 9 bases. V was pared by 2 bases and J by 3 bases, with 5 bases of the junction left unmatched. The CDR3 covers 16 residues. CDR1 is SGHAT, CDR2 FQNNGV, per germline. This CDR3 reads CASSLIGTGYYNEQFF. CDR3 DNA sequence: TGTGCCAGCAGCTTAATTGGGACAGGGTACTACAATGAGCAGTTCTTC.

CDR3 protein: CASSADREPGNTIYF. CDR3 in DNA: TGTGCCAGCAGCGCTGACAGGGAGCCCGGAAACACCATATATTTT. The rearrangement joins TRBV9 to TRBJ1-3, with 7 bases identical to TRBD1. The V gene end was trimmed by 3 bases and the J gene end by 4 bases; junction bases not matched to a gene: 7. The CDR3 is made up of 15 amino acids. Germline assignment: CDR1 SGDLS and CDR2 YYNGEE.

This chain links TRBV2 with TRBJ1-2; D perhaps matches TRBD1 (6 bases). V shed 6 bases and J shed 2 bases, with 10 bases lying between them. Looked up from germline, CDR1 is SNHLY and CDR2 is FYNNEI. This CDR3 comprises 13 residues. The CDR3 region has the DNA TGTGCCAGCAGGAGGGGGGGAAACTATGGCTACACCTTC. Amino acids: CASRRGGNYGYTF.

This chain uses TRBV19 with TRBJ2-7; D is possibly TRBD2 (5 bases). With 2 bases removed from V and 1 base from J, the gap between germline ends came to 9 bases. Germline V gene lookup returns CDR1 LNHDA and CDR2 SQIVND (reference sequence). The CDR3 consists of 14 residues. For the CDR3, the DNA is TGTGCCAGTAGTATACCAGGAGGTTCCTACGAGCAGTACTTC. Protein sequence: CASSIPGGSYEQYF. Looking up the rest from reference TRBV19 and TRBJ2-7 gives the full variable domain: DGGITQSPKYLFRKEGQNVTLSCEQNLNHDAMYWYRQDPGQGLRLIYYSQIVNDFQKGDIAEGYSVSREKKESFPLTVTSAQKNPTAFYLCASSIPGGSYEQYFGPGTRLTVT.

CDR3 nucleotide sequence: TGTGCCAGCTCACCGATTGCTAGCATCACCGGGGAGCTGTTTTTT. It encodes CASSPIASITGELFF. This sequence joins TRBV18 and TRBJ2-2, with a tentative D call TRBD2 (5 bases). Germline lookup yields CDR1 KGHSH and CDR2 LQKENI. CDR3 length: 15 residues. Trimming stripped 3 bases from V and 4 bases from J, with 12 bases between.

In DNA form, the CDR3 reads TGCGCCAGCAGCTTGGTGGGACAGTCCACTGAAGCTTTCTTT. Translated, it gives CASSLVGQSTEAFF. V usage is TRBV5-1 and J usage is TRBJ1-1; 7 bases line up with TRBD1. The ends lost 0 bases at V and 4 bases at J; junction bases unmatched: 3. This CDR3 has 14 residues. Germline V gene lookup returns CDR1 SGHRS and CDR2 YFSETQ.

V usage is TRBV4-2 and J usage is TRBJ2-7; 10 bases match TRBD2. CDR3 length: 17 amino acids. V gave up 1 base and J gave up 2 bases; unmatched junction bases: 8. Germline CDR1 is LGHNA and CDR2 is YNFKEQ. The CDR3 spells CASSQVQTSGVTYEQYF. The CDR3 nucleotides are TGTGCCAGCAGCCAAGTTCAAACTAGCGGGGTTACCTACGAGCAGTACTTC.

The J gene is TRBJ1-1, the V gene TRBV18; 8 positions agree with TRBD1. After removal of 5 bases from V and 4 bases from J, the junction contained 6 bases not matched to a gene. The CDR3 runs 14 residues. Germline CDR1 reads KGHSH; CDR2 reads LQKENI. The CDR3 region is CASSESTGGTEAFF. The DNA of the CDR3 is TGTGCCAGCTCAGAATCCACAGGGGGCACTGAAGCTTTCTTT.

The chain links TRBV6-5 to TRBJ2-7; 7 nucleotides line up with TRBD2. Trimming at V came to 5 bases and at J to 3 bases, leaving 10 bases not matched to a gene. CDR1 and CDR2 (germline): MNHEY, SVGAGI. The CDR3 sequence is 15 residues long. The DNA of the CDR3 is TGTGCCAGCAGTCCCCGGGGGGAAGGAGGCTACGAGCAGTACTTC. This encodes CASSPRGEGGYEQYF.

The CDR3 sequence: CSASWTGGNEQYF. CDR3 DNA sequence: TGCAGCGCGTCTTGGACAGGGGGTAACGAGCAGTACTTC. The V call is TRBV29-1, the J call TRBJ2-5; 10 bases line up with TRBD1. The assigned J gene may be wrong: the sequence end matches TRBJ2-7 better. Germline loops: CDR1 SQVTM, CDR2 ANQGSEA. The CDR3 loop spans 13 amino acids.

The gene calls are TRBV18 and TRBJ2-3, with D possibly matching TRBD1 (6 bases). The germline V gene has CDR1 KGHSH and CDR2 LQKENI. V lost 4 bases and J 5 bases, leaving 13 bases between the germline ends. The CDR3 is 14 residues long. The CDR3 nucleotides read TGTGCCAGCTCACTTAGGACAGTCAGAGATACGCAGTATTTT. This sequence encodes CASSLRTVRDTQYF.

In the case of this clone: Other nucleotide sequences in the sample specify the same CDR3. The chain couples TRBV5-1 to TRBJ2-1; 8 nucleotides align to TRBD2. The CDR3 has 15 residues. With 0 bases clipped from V and 3 bases from J, the junction kept 2 bases outside the gene matches. CDR1 is SGHRS, CDR2 YFSETQ, per germline. Written as DNA, the CDR3 is TGCGCCAGCAGCTTGGTAGCGGGGAACTACAATGAGCAGTTCTTC. It yields the protein CASSLVAGNYNEQFF. Looking up the rest from reference TRBV5-1 and TRBJ2-1 gives the full variable domain: KAGVTQTPRYLIKTRGQQVTLSCSPISGHRSVSWYQQTPGQGLQFLFEYFSETQRNKGNFPGRFSGRQFSNSRSEMNVSTLELGDSALYLCASSLVAGNYNEQFFGPGTRLTVL.

The rearrangement joins TRBV7-6 to TRBJ1-1; D is unresolved. Deletions cut 1 base from V and 4 bases from J, with 10 bases between. CDR1 and CDR2 (germline): SGHVS, FNYEAQ. This CDR3 is built from 14 residues. CDR3 nucleotides: TGTGCCAGCAGCTTAGGGACCGGGAGCACTGAAGCTTTCTTT. It encodes CASSLGTGSTEAFF.

This chain connects TRBV7-9 to TRBJ2-7, with 10 bases lining up with TRBD2. V was clipped by 1 base and J by 2 bases; unmatched bases: 5. Germline V gene data show CDR1 as SEHNR and CDR2 as FQNEAQ (reference sequence). CDR3 length: 16 amino acids. CDR3 protein: CASSLGAGGPTYEQYF. CDR3 nucleotide sequence: TGTGCCAGCAGCTTAGGAGCGGGAGGGCCGACCTACGAGCAGTACTTC.

The chain carries TRBV6-5 and TRBJ1-1; D may be TRBD1 (5 bases). V was clipped by 6 bases and J by 7 bases, with 15 bases between them. This CDR3 spans 13 amino acids. Germline CDR1 and CDR2: MNHEY and SVGAGI. The DNA for the CDR3 is TGTGCCAGCAGAAAGACAGTCCGGCTTGAAGCTTTCTTT. This translates into CASRKTVRLEAFF.